One sample yielded the 13 T cell receptor beta chains listed below, sequenced in a study of blood T cell repertoires in COVID-19. Profiled with immunoSEQ multiplex PCR; TCRdb holds only in-frame clones, not every one. The sample contains approximately 70,000 clones, 88% of which appear only once. The sequencing sample was made of peripheral blood. These receptors were obtained from a woman aged 70-85 years with acute or convalescent COVID-19.

The CDR3: CASSHIPGQGAIALENTIYF. CDR3 DNA: TGTGCCAGCAGCCACATTCCGGGACAGGGGGCGATTGCCTTGGAGAACACCATATATTTT. The rearrangement uses TRBV7-4 and TRBJ1-3; 12 bases fit TRBD1. The V gene end was trimmed by 5 bases and the J gene end by 7 bases; junction bases not matched to a gene: 21. Germline V gives CDR1 SGHVT, CDR2 SQSDAQ. The CDR3 totals 20 residues.

The chain employs TRBV2 and TRBJ1-5; 7 bases align to TRBD1. Trimming cost V 6 bases and J 1 base; bases outside gene matches: 9. Germline V lookup: CDR1 SNHLY, CDR2 FYNNEI. The CDR3 covers 16 residues. The CDR3 region is CASSNIRDSSNQPQHF. The DNA for the CDR3 is TGTGCCAGCAGCAATATAAGGGACAGCAGCAATCAGCCCCAGCATTTT.

This chain connects TRBV11-2 to TRBJ1-1; 7 positions match TRBD1. In germline, CDR1 is SGHAT, CDR2 FQNNGV. With V trimmed by 1 base and J by 1 base, 3 bases remained unmatched. The CDR3 has 15 amino acids. The CDR3 DNA follows: TGTGCCAGCAGCTTAGTGGGGACAGCGAACACTGAAGCTTTCTTT. Its translation: CASSLVGTANTEAFF.

The chain uses TRBV18 and TRBJ1-6; D ambiguous. V was cut by 2 bases and J by 7 bases, with 12 bases left in between. The germline gives CDR1 KGHSH, CDR2 LQKENI. There are 15 residues in the CDR3. The CDR3 DNA reads as TGTGCCAGCTCACCAATCCGAGAGGCGAATTCACCCCTCCACTTT. Residues: CASSPIREANSPLHF.

This rearrangement joins TRBV14 to TRBJ2-1, with a possible D match to TRBD1 (6 bases). In germline, CDR1 is SGHDN, CDR2 FVKESK. Trimming removed 0 bases at V and 6 bases at J, with 6 bases between. The CDR3 totals 13 residues. The CDR3 spells CASSQDRGNEQFF. CDR3 coding DNA: TGTGCCAGCAGCCAAGACAGGGGCAATGAGCAGTTCTTC.

The chain joins TRBV18 to TRBJ2-5, with 8 bases matching TRBD1. Losses at the gene ends were 5 bases for V and 4 bases for J; bases not matched to a gene: 3. Germline lookup yields CDR1 KGHSH and CDR2 LQKENI. The CDR3 extends over 13 amino acids. The CDR3 loop is CASSGTGRETQYF. The CDR3 nucleotides are TGTGCCAGCTCAGGGACAGGTAGAGAGACCCAGTACTTC. The full variable domain, its missing parts supplied by reference TRBV18 and TRBJ2-5, is NAGVMQNPRHLVRRRGQEARLRCSPMKGHSHVYWYRQLPEEGLKFMVYLQKENIIDESGMPKERFSAEFPKEGPSILRIQQVVRGDSAAYFCASSGTGRETQYFGPGTRLLVL.

The gene calls are TRBV7-3 and TRBJ2-1; D is unresolved. V was shortened by 5 bases and J by 6 bases, with 11 bases between the two germline ends. The CDR3 is 13 amino acids. In germline, CDR1 is SGHTA, CDR2 FQGTGA. DNA for the CDR3: TGTGCCAGCAGCCCTATCGTCCCCAATGAGCAGTTCTTC. It yields the protein CASSPIVPNEQFF.

This clone was seen once. The chain has TRBV29-1 and TRBJ1-1; 7 bases are a match to TRBD1. CDR1 and CDR2 (germline): SQVTM, ANQGSEA. This CDR3 spans 11 amino acids. Losses at the gene ends were 3 bases for V and 10 bases for J; bases not matched to a gene: 5. The CDR3 sequence is CSVDRGQAAFF. The CDR3 DNA reads as TGCAGCGTTGATAGGGGGCAAGCAGCTTTCTTT.

This clone was picked up one time. The J gene is TRBJ1-4, the V gene TRBV5-5; 7 bases line up with TRBD1. The germline V gene encodes CDR1 SGHKS and CDR2 YYEKEE (reference sequence). The V segment lost 2 bases and the J segment 7 bases; nucleotides outside the gene matches: 5. This CDR3 is built from 14 residues. In DNA form, the CDR3 reads TGTGCCAGCAGCTTCGGGACAGTTGGTGAAAAACTGTTTTTT. Amino acid sequence: CASSFGTVGEKLFF.

This chain connects TRBV9 to TRBJ2-1; TRBD1 matches 10 bases. The CDR3 is 15 amino acids. Germline CDR1 is SGDLS and CDR2 is YYNGEE. The J segment lost 3 bases and the V segment lost 0 bases, leaving 0 bases of the junction unmatched. CDR3 residues: CASSVGDRGYNEQFF. The DNA of the CDR3 is TGTGCCAGCAGCGTAGGGGACAGGGGCTACAATGAGCAGTTCTTC.

The chain carries TRBV5-5 and TRBJ2-7; D possibly corresponds to TRBD1 (6 bases). CDR3 length equals 15 residues. Germline CDR1 and CDR2: SGHKS and YYEKEE (reference sequence). The ends were cut back, 1 base at V and 2 bases at J, with 13 bases in the middle. The CDR3 DNA follows: TGTGCCAGCAGCTTGCGCCAGGGGCTTCCCTACGAGCAGTACTTC. Translating it yields CASSLRQGLPYEQYF.

This clone was observed once. This chain uses TRBV30 with TRBJ1-2; D unresolved. The ends were cut back, 2 bases at V and 6 bases at J, with 13 bases in the middle. The CDR3 extends over 13 amino acids. CDR1 and CDR2 (germline): GTSNPN, SVGIG (reference sequence). CDR3 sequence (DNA): TGTGCCTGGAGTACCCCGGGTTTGAATGGCTACACCTTC. Translation: CAWSTPGLNGYTF.

In its sample, this clone was seen a few times. This sequence joins TRBV28 and TRBJ1-1; D possibly corresponds to TRBD1 (5 bases). Per the germline V gene, CDR1 is MDHEN and CDR2 is SYDVKM. The CDR3 contains 19 residues. V was trimmed by 3 bases and J by 1 base, leaving 24 bases between them. CDR3 amino acids: CASSFPIVGPPGENTEAFF. As DNA, the CDR3 is TGTGCCAGCAGTTTCCCCATAGTAGGTCCTCCGGGGGAGAACACTGAAGCTTTCTTT. Drawing the rest from reference TRBV28 and TRBJ1-1, the complete variable domain is DVKVTQSSRYLVKRTGEKVFLECVQDMDHENMFWYRQDPGLGLRLIYFSYDVKMKEKGDIPEGYSVSREKKERFSLILESASTNQTSMYLCASSFPIVGPPGENTEAFFGQGTRLTVV.